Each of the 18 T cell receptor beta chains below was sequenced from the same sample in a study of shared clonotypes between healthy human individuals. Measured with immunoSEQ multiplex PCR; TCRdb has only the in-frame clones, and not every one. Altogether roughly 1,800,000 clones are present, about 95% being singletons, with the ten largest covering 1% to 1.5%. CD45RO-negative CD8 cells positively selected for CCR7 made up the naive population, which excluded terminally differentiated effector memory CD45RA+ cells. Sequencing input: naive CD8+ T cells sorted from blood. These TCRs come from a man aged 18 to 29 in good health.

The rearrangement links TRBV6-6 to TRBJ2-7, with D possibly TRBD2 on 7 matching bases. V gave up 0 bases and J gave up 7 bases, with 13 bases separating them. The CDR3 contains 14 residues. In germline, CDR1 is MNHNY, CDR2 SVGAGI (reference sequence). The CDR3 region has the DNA TGTGCCAGCAGTTACTCAGGGGGGGCCAAAGAGCAGTACTTC. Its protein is CASSYSGGAKEQYF.

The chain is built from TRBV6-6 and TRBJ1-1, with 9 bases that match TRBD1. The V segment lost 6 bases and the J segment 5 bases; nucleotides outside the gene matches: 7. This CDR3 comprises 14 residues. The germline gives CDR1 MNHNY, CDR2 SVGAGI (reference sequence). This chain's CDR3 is CASRLQGAKTEAFF. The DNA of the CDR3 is TGTGCCAGCAGATTACAGGGGGCGAAGACTGAAGCTTTCTTT.

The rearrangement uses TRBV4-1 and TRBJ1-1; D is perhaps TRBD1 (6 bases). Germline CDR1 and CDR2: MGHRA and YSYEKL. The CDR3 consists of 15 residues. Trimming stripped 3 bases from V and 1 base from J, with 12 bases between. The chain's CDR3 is CASSQLEGGNTEAFF. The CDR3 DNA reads TGCGCCAGCAGCCAGTTGGAGGGGGGGAACACTGAAGCTTTCTTT.

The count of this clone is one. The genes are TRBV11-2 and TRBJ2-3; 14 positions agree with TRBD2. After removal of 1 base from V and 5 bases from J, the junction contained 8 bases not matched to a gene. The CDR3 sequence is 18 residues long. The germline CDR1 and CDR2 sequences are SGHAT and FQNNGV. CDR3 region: CASSLGLAGGPLQDTQYF. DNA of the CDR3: TGTGCCAGCAGCTTAGGACTAGCGGGAGGGCCATTACAAGATACGCAGTATTTT.

The CDR3 loop is CASSSGQGAREQYF. CDR3 nucleotide sequence: TGTGCCAGCAGCTCGGGACAGGGGGCAAGGGAGCAGTACTTC. The chain employs TRBV7-9 and TRBJ2-7; 12 bases line up with TRBD1. CDR1 is SEHNR and CDR2 is FQNEAQ in the germline V gene (reference sequence). The CDR3 runs to 14 residues. V was clipped by 4 bases and J by 7 bases; unmatched bases: 5. The full variable domain, with the rest looked up from reference TRBV7-9 and TRBJ2-7, is DTGVSQNPRHKITKRGQNVTFRCDPISEHNRLYWYRQTLGQGPEFLTYFQNEAQLEKSRLLSDRFSAERPKGSFSTLEIQRTEQGDSAMYLCASSSGQGAREQYFGPGTRLTVT.

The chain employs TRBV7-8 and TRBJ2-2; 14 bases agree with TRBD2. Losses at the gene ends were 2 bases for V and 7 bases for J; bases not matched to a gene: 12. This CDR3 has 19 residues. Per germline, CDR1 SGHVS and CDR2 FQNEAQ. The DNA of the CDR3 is TGTGCCAGCAGCTTATTGATGTGGGGGACTAGCGGGAGTCACGGGGAGCTGTTTTTT. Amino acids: CASSLLMWGTSGSHGELFF.

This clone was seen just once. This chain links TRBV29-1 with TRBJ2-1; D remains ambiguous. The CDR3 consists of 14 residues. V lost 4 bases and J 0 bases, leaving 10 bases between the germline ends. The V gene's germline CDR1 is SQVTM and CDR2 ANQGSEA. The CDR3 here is CSVVSGSSYNEQFF. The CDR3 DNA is TGCAGCGTTGTCTCTGGAAGCTCCTACAATGAGCAGTTCTTC.

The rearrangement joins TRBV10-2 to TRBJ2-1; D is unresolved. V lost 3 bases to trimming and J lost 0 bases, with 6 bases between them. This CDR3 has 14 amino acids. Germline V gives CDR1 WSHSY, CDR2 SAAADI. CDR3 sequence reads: CASSDLSSYNEQFF. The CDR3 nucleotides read TGCGCCAGCAGTGACCTAAGCTCCTACAATGAGCAGTTCTTC.

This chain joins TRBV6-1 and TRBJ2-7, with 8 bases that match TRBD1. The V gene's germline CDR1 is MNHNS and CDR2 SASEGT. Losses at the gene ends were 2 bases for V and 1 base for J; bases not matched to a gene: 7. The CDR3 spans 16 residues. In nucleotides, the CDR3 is TGTGCCAGCAGTGAACCCTACAGGGGGTCGTCCTACGAGCAGTACTTC. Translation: CASSEPYRGSSYEQYF.

CDR3 DNA sequence: TGTGCCATCAGTGGGCTAGCGGGCCACAATGAGCAGTTCTTC. Protein sequence: CAISGLAGHNEQFF. The chain joins TRBV10-3 to TRBJ2-1, with TRBD2 identical over 8 bases. With 4 bases clipped from V and 5 bases from J, the junction kept 4 bases outside the gene matches. Looked up from germline, CDR1 is ENHRY and CDR2 is SYGVKD. This CDR3 has 14 amino acids.

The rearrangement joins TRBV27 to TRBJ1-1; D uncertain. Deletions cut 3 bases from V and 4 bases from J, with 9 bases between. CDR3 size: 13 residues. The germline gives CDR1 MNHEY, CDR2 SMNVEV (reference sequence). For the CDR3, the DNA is TGTGCCAGCAGTTTCGGTGCCGGCACTGAAGCTTTCTTT. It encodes CASSFGAGTEAFF.

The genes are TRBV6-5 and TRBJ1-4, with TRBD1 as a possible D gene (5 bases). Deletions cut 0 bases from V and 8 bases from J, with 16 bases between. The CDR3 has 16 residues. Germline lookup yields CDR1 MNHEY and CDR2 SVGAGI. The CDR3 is CASSYSPGTLGEKLFF. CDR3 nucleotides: TGTGCCAGCAGTTACTCCCCCGGGACCCTCGGGGAAAAACTGTTTTTT.

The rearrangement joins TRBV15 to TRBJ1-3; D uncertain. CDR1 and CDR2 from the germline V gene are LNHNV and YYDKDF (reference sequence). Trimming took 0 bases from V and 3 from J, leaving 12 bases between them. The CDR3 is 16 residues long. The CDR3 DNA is TGTGCCACCAGCAGAGATGGTACGTCCGATGGAAACACCATATATTTT. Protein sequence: CATSRDGTSDGNTIYF.

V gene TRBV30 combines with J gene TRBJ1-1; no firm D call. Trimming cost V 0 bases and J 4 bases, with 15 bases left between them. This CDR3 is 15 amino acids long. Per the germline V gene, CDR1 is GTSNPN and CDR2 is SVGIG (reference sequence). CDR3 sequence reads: CAWSVTETAGTEAFF. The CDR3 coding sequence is TGTGCCTGGAGTGTAACCGAGACCGCGGGCACTGAAGCTTTCTTT.

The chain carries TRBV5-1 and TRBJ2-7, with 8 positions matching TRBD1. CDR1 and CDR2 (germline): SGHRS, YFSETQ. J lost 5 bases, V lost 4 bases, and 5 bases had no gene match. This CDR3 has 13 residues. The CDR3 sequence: CASSADRVDEQYF. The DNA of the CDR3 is TGCGCCAGCAGCGCGGACAGGGTGGACGAGCAGTACTTC. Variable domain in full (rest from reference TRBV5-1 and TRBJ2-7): KAGVTQTPRYLIKTRGQQVTLSCSPISGHRSVSWYQQTPGQGLQFLFEYFSETQRNKGNFPGRFSGRQFSNSRSEMNVSTLELGDSALYLCASSADRVDEQYFGPGTRLTVT.

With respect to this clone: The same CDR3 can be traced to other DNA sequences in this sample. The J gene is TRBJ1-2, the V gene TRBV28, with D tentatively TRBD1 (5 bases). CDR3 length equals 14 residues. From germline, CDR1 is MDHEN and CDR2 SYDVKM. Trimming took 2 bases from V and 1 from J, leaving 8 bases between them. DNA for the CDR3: TGTGCCAGCAGTTTAGGGCAGGGTAACTATGGCTACACCTTC. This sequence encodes CASSLGQGNYGYTF.

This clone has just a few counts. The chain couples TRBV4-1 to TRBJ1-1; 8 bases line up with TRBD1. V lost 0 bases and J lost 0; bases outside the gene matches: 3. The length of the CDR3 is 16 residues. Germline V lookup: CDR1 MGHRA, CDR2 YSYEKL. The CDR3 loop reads CASSQDEGQVNTEAFF. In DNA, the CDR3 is TGCGCCAGCAGCCAAGACGAGGGACAGGTGAACACTGAAGCTTTCTTT.

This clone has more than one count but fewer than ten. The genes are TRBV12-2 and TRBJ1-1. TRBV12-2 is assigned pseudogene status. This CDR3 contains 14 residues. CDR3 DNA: TGTGCAAGTCGCTCCGAGGGAGAGAACACTGAAGCTTTCTTT. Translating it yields CASRSEGENTEAFF.